This is a list of T cell receptor beta chains from one sample in a study of shared clonotypes between healthy human individuals. Repertoires were generated with immunoSEQ multiplex PCR, while TCRdb's copy carries only in-frame clones and drops some. Of 850,000 to 1,100,000 clones in the sample, about 80% were seen once. The material sequenced was memory CD4+ T cells from PBMCs. These receptors originate from a man between 18 and 29 years old in good health. Some clones in this sample may be carry-over from other donors' samples. Each CDR3 is given with its conserved first and last residue. Each record gives: V gene, CDR3 protein.

V: TRBV9
CDR3: CASSVLGGSGNTIYF

V: TRBV29-1
CDR3: CSVVRSTGGGETQYF

V: TRBV28
CDR3: CASSPGYGELFF

V: TRBV2
CDR3: CASSEPRGAQYF

V: TRBV9
CDR3: CASSVEGGAYQETQYF

V: TRBV29-1
CDR3: CSVERGGQPRVRHF

V: TRBV6-4
CDR3: CASSDYPADTQYF

V: TRBV6-1
CDR3: CASSEGNAYEQYF

V: TRBV20-1
CDR3: CSGQSQETQYF

V: TRBV5-4
CDR3: CASSLAGVRSTDTQYF

V: TRBV6-1
CDR3: CASSVLGREYGYTF

V: TRBV7-2
CDR3: CASSLVRSSADTQYF

V: TRBV5-6
CDR3: CASSFGQGNVLDGYTF

V: TRBV30
CDR3: CAWSVGPGEQYF

V: TRBV5-6
CDR3: CASSFGGSPQPQHF

V: TRBV7-8
CDR3: CASSLFTSSYEQYF

V: TRBV10-1
CDR3: CASSAHRDVEAFF

V: TRBV5-1
CDR3: CASSLTSTEPAGELFF

V: TRBV7-2
CDR3: CASSSSGNTEAFF

V: TRBV5-6
CDR3: CASSPGGYSYEQYF

V: TRBV18
CDR3: CASSPGVGDTQYF

V: TRBV20-1
CDR3: CSAKVKETQYF

V: TRBV6-5
CDR3: CASSYSGTEKRNEQFF

V: TRBV9
CDR3: CASSLMGLAGEETQYF